What follows are 20 T cell receptor beta chains derived from one specimen sequenced in a study of CD8 T cells in ankylosing spondylitis. Via MiXCR, TCRdb re-called the 5' RACE reads, giving one row per CDR3 protein. The sample lists 250,000 to 400,000 distinct CDR3 sequences; around a tenth were seen once. Sequencing used blood, either unsorted or a sorted T cell fraction (not recorded which). Receptor source: a female donor with ankylosing spondylitis or in good health (not recorded which).

The genes are TRBV21-1 and TRBJ2-7; the tabulated D call, TRBD1, remains unverified against the DNA. TRBV21-1 is termed a pseudogene. CDR3 length: 16 amino acids. The CDR3 bases are TGTGCCAGCAGCAAAGCGAATAGGGATAGGGTGGGCGAGCAGTACTTC. Its protein is CASSKANRDRVGEQYF.

This clonotype was seen ten or more times. The chain employs TRBV7-6 and TRBJ2-7; D perhaps matches TRBD2 (6 bases). The germline V and J ends were trimmed by 6 bases and 0 bases, with 18 bases remaining between them. The CDR3 sequence is 16 residues long. The V gene's germline CDR1 is SGHVS and CDR2 FNYEAQ. CDR3 region: CASRAGSGSNSYEQYF. The CDR3 region has the DNA TGTGCCAGCAGGGCCGGGTCCGGGAGTAACTCCTACGAGCAGTACTTC.

This clonotype appeared a few times. The gene calls are TRBV5-1 and TRBJ2-2; the D call may be TRBD1 or TRBD2 (5 bases each). This CDR3 has 16 amino acids. The germline CDR1 and CDR2 sequences are SGHRS and YFSETQ. Deletions cut 7 bases from V and 7 bases from J, with 23 bases between. For the CDR3, the DNA is TGCGCCAGCCGCCTCGGAGGTAGTCAGGGAATCGGGGAGCTGTTTTTT. Translating it yields CASRLGGSQGIGELFF.

The CDR3 loop reads CASSVDSRWDFGTDTQYF. The CDR3 DNA is TGTGCCAGCAGCGTAGATTCCCGCTGGGACTTCGGCACAGATACGCAGTATTTT. The genes are TRBV9 and TRBJ2-3; a possible D gene is TRBD2 (6 bases). This CDR3 is built from 18 residues. The V and J ends lost 0 bases and 1 base respectively, with 18 bases between them. Germline V gene data show CDR1 as SGDLS and CDR2 as YYNGEE.

This clonotype showed up many times. CDR3 in amino acids: CASSFTSSGVPTDTQYF. The CDR3 bases are TGTGCCAGCAGCTTCACCTCTAGCGGAGTCCCCACAGATACGCAGTATTTT. The chain combines TRBV7-6 with TRBJ2-3; TRBD2 aligns across 7 bases. The CDR3 loop spans 17 amino acids. Trimming took 3 bases from V and 2 from J; bases not matched to a gene: 11. The germline gives CDR1 SGHVS, CDR2 FNYEAQ.

Ten or more counts support this clonotype. The chain is built from TRBV5-6 and TRBJ1-2; 7 bases are shared with TRBD1. Per the germline V gene, CDR1 is SGHDT and CDR2 is YYEEEE. The J segment lost 6 bases and the V segment lost 4 bases, leaving 6 bases of the junction unmatched. The CDR3 loop spans 13 amino acids. For the CDR3, the DNA is TGTGCCAGCAGCAAGACAGGGTTTCATGGCTACACCTTC. Protein sequence: CASSKTGFHGYTF.

The table lists this clonotype with many counts. The chain is built from TRBV12-3 or TRBV12-4 and TRBJ2-2; D gene uncertain. V lost 2 bases and J 1 base, leaving 8 bases between the germline ends. CDR3 size: 15 residues. CDR3 sequence reads: CASSLREKNTGELFF. The CDR3 nucleotides are TGTGCCAGCAGTTTAAGAGAGAAGAACACCGGGGAGCTGTTTTTT.

This clonotype was picked up many times. The rearrangement uses TRBV12-3 or TRBV12-4 and TRBJ2-7; D is possibly TRBD2 (5 bases). V dropped 1 base and J dropped 3 bases, with 10 bases sitting between them. This CDR3 has 14 residues. This chain's CDR3 is CASSLGGLDYEQYF. The CDR3 DNA reads TGTGCCAGCAGTTTAGGAGGGTTGGACTACGAGCAGTACTTC.

This clonotype was seen many times. The V gene is TRBV12-3 or TRBV12-4, the J gene TRBJ2-2; D might be TRBD1 (5 bases). The CDR3 runs to 14 residues. Trimming shortened V by 3 bases and J by 6 bases, and 11 bases separated the two germline ends. CDR3 nucleotides: TGTGCCAGCAGTTTCGCTGGACACTCCGGGGAGCTGTTTTTT. This gives the protein CASSFAGHSGELFF.

This clonotype came up many times. This sequence joins TRBV7-9 and TRBJ1-3, with 8 bases that match TRBD1. The trim removed 5 bases at V and 2 bases at J, leaving 2 bases unmatched. Germline CDR1 and CDR2: SEHNR and FQNEAQ (reference sequence). This CDR3 comprises 14 residues. The CDR3 DNA follows: TGTGCCAGCAGCCAGACAGGGGCTGGAAACACCATATATTTT. This gives the protein CASSQTGAGNTIYF.

This clonotype was detected only a few times. The chain links TRBV5-1 to TRBJ2-5; 8 nucleotides align to TRBD2. V lost 5 bases, J lost 1 base, and 4 bases stayed unmatched. Germline assignment: CDR1 SGHRS and CDR2 YFSETQ. This CDR3 has 14 amino acids. The CDR3 DNA reads as TGCGCCAGCAGGTATAGCGGGACCCAAGAGACCCAGTACTTC. The encoded protein is CASRYSGTQETQYF.

The rearrangement links TRBV6-1 to TRBJ2-2, with D unclear. The CDR3 runs to 15 residues. V shed 6 bases and J shed 4 bases, with 15 bases lying between them. Germline V gene sequence: CDR1 MNHNS, CDR2 SASEGT. The CDR3 DNA is TGTGCCAGCAGACTTTTGGACCGTTCCACCGGGGAGCTGTTTTTT. The encoded protein is CASRLLDRSTGELFF.

In regard to this clonotype: A much bigger clone sits one base away, suggesting this may be a read error. V usage is TRBV20-1 and J usage is TRBJ2-7; D unresolved. CDR1 DFQATT and CDR2 SNEGSKA come from the germline V gene (reference sequence). The CDR3 contains 9 residues. The DNA of the CDR3 is TGCAGTGCTACCTACGAGCCGTACTTC. This sequence encodes CSATYEPYF.

There are many counts of this clonotype. The CDR3 spells CASTKSGRGADTQYF. The CDR3 DNA reads TGCGCCAGCACCAAGAGCGGGAGGGGCGCAGATACGCAGTATTTT. The chain employs TRBV5-1 and TRBJ2-3; TRBD2 matches 10 bases. Trimming removed 6 bases from V and 4 bases from J; junction bases left unmatched: 8. Germline V gene data show CDR1 as SGHRS and CDR2 as YFSETQ. This CDR3 is 15 amino acids long.

V usage is TRBV5-8 and J usage is TRBJ1-2; D might be TRBD1 (5 bases). This CDR3 comprises 15 residues. Per germline, CDR1 SGHTS and CDR2 YDEGEE. Trimming took off 4 bases at V and 8 bases at J, with 21 bases between the two ends. CDR3 nucleotides: TGTGCCAGCAGCCCCGGATCCGGGCCGGGGGAAGGCTACACCTTC. It translates to CASSPGSGPGEGYTF.

This clonotype was seen at least ten times. V and J are TRBV5-1 and TRBJ2-2, with TRBD1 identical over 8 bases. The junction had 4 bases not matched to a gene; V was cut back by 7 bases and J by 2 bases. CDR1 SGHRS and CDR2 YFSETQ come from the germline V gene. The CDR3 covers 14 residues. As DNA, the CDR3 is TGCGCCAGCGCCGGGACAGGCAACACCGGGGAGCTGTTTTTT. Its protein product is CASAGTGNTGELFF.

The V and J genes are TRBV7-2 and TRBJ2-1; TRBD2 matches 7 bases. The CDR3 is made up of 15 amino acids. Unmatched junction bases numbered 8, after V lost 3 bases and J lost 6 bases. The germline V gene encodes CDR1 SGHTA and CDR2 FQGNSA. Here the CDR3 reads CASSFREAASNEQFF. The DNA for the CDR3 is TGTGCCAGCAGCTTCCGGGAGGCAGCAAGCAATGAGCAGTTCTTC. Supplemented by reference TRBV7-2 and TRBJ2-1, the full variable domain reads GAGVSQSPSNKVTEKGKDVELRCDPISGHTALYWYRQSLGQGLEFLIYFQGNSAPDKSGLPSDRFSAERTGGSVSTLTIQRTQQEDSAVYLCASSFREAASNEQFFGPGTRLTVL.

The table lists this clonotype with many counts. This chain links TRBV10-3 with TRBJ1-1; no reliable D call. The CDR3 has 14 amino acids. Germline CDR1 reads ENHRY; CDR2 reads SYGVKD. Trimming stripped 3 bases from V and 4 bases from J, with 12 bases between. Here the CDR3 reads CAISESDFFTEAFF. CDR3 DNA: TGTGCCATCAGTGAATCTGACTTCTTCACTGAAGCTTTCTTT.

The chain joins TRBV29-1 to TRBJ2-5; D may match TRBD1 or TRBD2 (6 bases each). Deletions cut 8 bases from V and 5 bases from J, with 18 bases between. Per the germline V gene, CDR1 is SQVTM and CDR2 is ANQGSEA. This CDR3 has 13 amino acids. The CDR3, as DNA: TGCAGCACCAGGATAGGGGGGAGGGAGACCCAGTACTTC. It yields the protein CSTRIGGRETQYF.

This clonotype has a count of ten or more. The J gene is TRBJ1-3, the V gene TRBV12-3 or TRBV12-4, with a weak D call TRBD1 (5 bases). The CDR3 extends over 12 amino acids. With 6 bases removed from V and 8 bases from J, the gap between germline ends came to 11 bases. CDR3 amino acids: CASSPRGDTIYF. DNA of the CDR3: TGTGCCAGCAGCCCCCGGGGGGACACCATATATTTT.